The following is a T cell receptor (beta chain) sequence with its context. CDR3 size: 15 residues. The V segment lost 6 bases and the J segment 2 bases; nucleotides outside the gene matches: 8. Germline assignment: CDR1 LNHDA and CDR2 SQIVND (reference sequence). Authors' methods: Quantification of nucleated cells was approximated via reference gene primer amplification. Clones were read by immunoSEQ multiplex PCR, and TCRdb kept only the in-frame ones, dropping some. V, J and clone size are those of that table, while D and trimming were read from the DNA. The table has tens of thousands of clones, less than 95% seen once. The sample is drawn from a study of blood T cell repertoires in COVID-19. Across the study: The samples span acute and convalescent COVID-19 from the United States, Italy and Spain. Nucleic acid was either cDNA or gDNA, and it came from T cells, B-cell-depleted T cells, or PBMCs.

This TCR came from a man aged 50 or older with acute or convalescent COVID-19. The chain combines TRBV19 with TRBJ1-2, with 8 bases fitting TRBD1. The material sequenced was peripheral blood. The CDR3 DNA reads as TGTGCCAGTAGAAATGGACAGGGCTACAACTATGGCTACACCTTC. Translating it yields CASRNGQGYNYGYTF.